One sample yielded the 9 T cell receptor beta chains listed below, sequenced in a study of OX40 agonist ivuxolimab in advanced cancers. The method was immunoSEQ multiplex PCR; TCRdb's version includes in-frame clones alone and lacks a portion of them. Of roughly 75,000 clones listed, approximately 86% are singletons. The sequencing used CD4+ or CD8+ T cells sorted from blood, collected in a trial of the OX40 agonist ivuxolimab. The receptors were gathered from an adult with an advanced solid tumor such as melanoma, head and neck, liver or kidney cancer.

This clone is termed medium-sized. The J gene is TRBJ2-3, the V gene TRBV7-9; perhaps TRBD2 as D (5 bases). The CDR3 is 13 residues long. Germline V gene lookup returns CDR1 SEHNR and CDR2 FQNEAQ (reference sequence). V was cut by 3 bases and J by 4 bases, with 8 bases left in between. The CDR3: CASSFGGSDTQYF. The CDR3, as DNA: TGTGCCAGCAGCTTCGGCGGGTCAGATACGCAGTATTTT.

V gene TRBV5-8 combines with J gene TRBJ2-1; 12 bases agree with TRBD2. Trimming at V came to 0 bases and at J to 6 bases, leaving 1 base not matched to a gene. CDR1 is SGHTS, CDR2 YDEGEE, per germline. The CDR3 extends over 15 amino acids. CDR3 nucleotides: TGTGCCAGCAGCTTGGAGACTAGCGGGAGCAATGAGCAGTTCTTC. Amino acid sequence: CASSLETSGSNEQFF.

The rearrangement uses TRBV28 and TRBJ2-7, with TRBD1 identical over 8 bases. CDR3 size: 14 residues. V was clipped by 2 bases and J by 3 bases; unmatched bases: 3. Germline V CDR1 and CDR2: MDHEN, SYDVKM. DNA for the CDR3: TGTGCCAGCAGTTTAGACAGGGGTTACTACGAGCAGTACTTC. Amino acids: CASSLDRGYYEQYF. Full variable domain (outside the CDR3, taken from reference TRBV28 and TRBJ2-7): DVKVTQSSRYLVKRTGEKVFLECVQDMDHENMFWYRQDPGLGLRLIYFSYDVKMKEKGDIPEGYSVSREKKERFSLILESASTNQTSMYLCASSLDRGYYEQYFGPGTRLTVT.

This chain joins TRBV6-1 and TRBJ1-4, with a possible D match to TRBD1 (6 bases). The CDR3 consists of 14 residues. Germline-derived CDR1 and CDR2 are MNHNS and SASEGT. Trimming left V 6 bases short and J 5 bases short, with 13 bases between. The CDR3 here is CASSNGDTNEKLFF. CDR3 nucleotide sequence: TGTGCCAGCAGCAACGGGGACACCAATGAAAAACTGTTTTTT.

This clone was found once. V usage is TRBV2 and J usage is TRBJ2-7; 10 nucleotides agree with TRBD2. Unmatched junction bases numbered 5, after V lost 3 bases and J lost 3 bases. This CDR3 is built from 15 residues. Germline V CDR1 and CDR2: SNHLY, FYNNEI. CDR3 sequence (DNA): TGTGCCAGCAGTGATTTTACTAGCGGGAACTACGAGCAGTACTTC. Protein sequence: CASSDFTSGNYEQYF.

The chain uses TRBV19 and TRBJ1-5; D is unresolved. V was clipped by 7 bases and J by 2 bases, with 18 bases between them. CDR1 and CDR2 (germline): LNHDA, SQIVND (reference sequence). The CDR3 consists of 16 residues. This chain's CDR3 is CASIPRVPGGNQPQHF. The CDR3 region has the DNA TGTGCCAGTATCCCTAGGGTTCCTGGGGGCAATCAGCCCCAGCATTTT. The full variable domain, in which reference TRBV19 and TRBJ1-5 provide the parts outside the CDR3, is DGGITQSPKYLFRKEGQNVTLSCEQNLNHDAMYWYRQDPGQGLRLIYYSQIVNDFQKGDIAEGYSVSREKKESFPLTVTSAQKNPTAFYLCASIPRVPGGNQPQHFGDGTRLSIL.

The genes are TRBV7-3 and TRBJ1-3; D uncertain. Deletions cut 5 bases from V and 3 bases from J, with 5 bases between. The CDR3 spans 12 residues. Germline CDR1 is SGHTA and CDR2 is FQGTGA. CDR3 bases: TGTGCCAGCAGCCAAGATGGAAACACCATATATTTT. The encoded protein is CASSQDGNTIYF.

This chain uses TRBV5-5 with TRBJ2-5; TRBD2 matches 11 bases. The CDR3 spans 14 residues. The V segment lost 4 bases and the J segment 4 bases; nucleotides outside the gene matches: 3. The V gene's germline CDR1 is SGHKS and CDR2 YYEKEE (reference sequence). CDR3 DNA: TGTGCCAGCAGCCCACTAGCGGGAGTAGAGACCCAGTACTTC. This sequence encodes CASSPLAGVETQYF.

The chain couples TRBV27 to TRBJ2-1; D ambiguous. CDR1 is MNHEY and CDR2 is SMNVEV in the germline V gene (reference sequence). The CDR3 extends over 12 amino acids. Trimming left V 6 bases short and J 4 bases short, with 7 bases between. In DNA form, the CDR3 reads TGTGCCAGCAGGGGCAGATACAATGAGCAGTTCTTC. Translation gives CASRGRYNEQFF.